The 10 T cell receptor beta chains reported below all come from one sample, sequenced in a study of response to subunit inactivated influenza vaccine. TCRdb itself ran the RT-PCR reads through MiXCR, one entry per CDR3 protein. There are around 480,000 distinct CDR3 sequences in the sample; 15% to 20% occur only once, and 3% to 3.5% lies in the top ten. Sequenced material: CD4+ T cells sorted from PBMCs, taken around 25 months after vaccination. These receptors were obtained from a man aged 50-75 years who received an inactivated influenza vaccine.

The rearrangement links TRBV25-1 to TRBJ2-1; 13 nucleotides agree with TRBD2. This CDR3 is built from 16 residues. Germline values: CDR1 MGHDK, CDR2 SYGVNS. V shed 4 bases and J 7 bases; nucleotides not matched to a gene: 7. The DNA for the CDR3 is TGTGCCAGCAGTGTACTAGCGGGAGGGCCGGGGAATGAGCAGTTCTTC. Amino acids: CASSVLAGGPGNEQFF.

The chain recombines TRBV20-1 with TRBJ2-7, with 7 positions matching TRBD2. CDR1 and CDR2 from the germline V gene are DFQATT and SNEGSKA (reference sequence). The CDR3 is 13 residues long. The junction had 10 bases not matched to a gene; V was cut back by 6 bases and J by 5 bases. The CDR3, as DNA: TGCAGTGCATCATCCCAGGGAGGGAACGAGCAGTACTTC. This sequence encodes CSASSQGGNEQYF.

The CDR3 DNA follows: TGTGCCTGGAGTGTAATCCGGACAGCCCGAGGGACCGGGGAGCTGTTTTTT. As protein: CAWSVIRTARGTGELFF. The V call is TRBV30, the J call TRBJ2-2, with a weak D call TRBD1 (6 bases). V was trimmed by 0 bases and J by 5 bases, leaving 19 bases between them. The CDR3 covers 17 residues. The germline CDR1 and CDR2 sequences are GTSNPN and SVGIG (reference sequence).

This clonotype was detected only a few times. The genes are TRBV20-1 and TRBJ1-4; D is perhaps TRBD1 (5 bases). Germline values: CDR1 DFQATT, CDR2 SNEGSKA (reference sequence). This CDR3 has 12 amino acids. Trimming stripped 4 bases from V and 8 bases from J, with 11 bases between. CDR3 protein: CSATGSVEKLFF. The CDR3, as DNA: TGCAGTGCTACAGGGTCTGTGGAAAAACTGTTTTTT.

This clonotype was detected a few times. The CDR3 coding sequence is TGTGCCATCAACAAGGGACAGAGGAACACTGAAGCTTTCTTT. Translating gives CAINKGQRNTEAFF. The rearrangement uses TRBV10-3 and TRBJ1-1; 7 positions agree with TRBD1. This CDR3 spans 14 amino acids. Germline CDR1 ENHRY, CDR2 SYGVKD. Trimming at V came to 7 bases and at J to 1 base, leaving 6 bases not matched to a gene.

The chain carries TRBV7-2 and TRBJ2-5, with TRBD2 matching over 7 bases. Per germline, CDR1 SGHTA and CDR2 FQGNSA. The CDR3 runs 12 residues. Trimming cost V 8 bases and J 4 bases; bases outside gene matches: 4. The CDR3 nucleotides are TGTGCCAGCCTAGCGGCGGGAGAGACCCAGTACTTC. Residues: CASLAAGETQYF.

This clonotype showed up many times. V is TRBV5-1 and J is TRBJ1-6; 7 bases are shared with TRBD1. J gave up 6 bases and V 4 bases, and 13 bases lay outside the gene matches. CDR3 length: 17 amino acids. Germline V lookup: CDR1 SGHRS, CDR2 YFSETQ. The CDR3: CASSISTGTISNSPLHF. The CDR3 bases are TGCGCCAGCAGCATCTCGACAGGGACCATTTCTAATTCACCCCTCCACTTT.

As for this clonotype: Germline and junction disagree at one end, which may indicate a read error. The chain employs TRBV3-1 and TRBJ2-7; D is unresolved. The CDR3 consists of 15 residues. Germline assignment: CDR1 LGHDT and CDR2 YNNKEL (reference sequence). The CDR3 bases are TGTGCCAGCAGCAAAGAGGCGCCTTTTACCTACGAGCAGTACTTC. Translated: CASSKEAPFTYEQYF.

This clonotype has just a few counts. The chain uses TRBV7-2 and TRBJ1-5, with D hard to call. V was clipped by 1 base and J by 6 bases, with 10 bases between them. The germline gives CDR1 SGHTA, CDR2 FQGNSA. CDR3 length: 14 residues. The CDR3 sequence: CASSLGNPGQPQHF. As DNA, the CDR3 is TGTGCCAGCAGCTTAGGGAACCCGGGTCAGCCCCAGCATTTT.

This clonotype was observed many times. The rearrangement uses TRBV3-1 and TRBJ2-4; 9 bases fit TRBD1. This CDR3 has 17 amino acids. Per germline, CDR1 LGHDT and CDR2 YNNKEL (reference sequence). V shed 2 bases and J 7 bases; nucleotides not matched to a gene: 12. DNA for the CDR3: TGTGCCAGCAGCCAATGGGGAGAAGGGACAGGGTTTAACATTCAGTACTTC. Its protein is CASSQWGEGTGFNIQYF.